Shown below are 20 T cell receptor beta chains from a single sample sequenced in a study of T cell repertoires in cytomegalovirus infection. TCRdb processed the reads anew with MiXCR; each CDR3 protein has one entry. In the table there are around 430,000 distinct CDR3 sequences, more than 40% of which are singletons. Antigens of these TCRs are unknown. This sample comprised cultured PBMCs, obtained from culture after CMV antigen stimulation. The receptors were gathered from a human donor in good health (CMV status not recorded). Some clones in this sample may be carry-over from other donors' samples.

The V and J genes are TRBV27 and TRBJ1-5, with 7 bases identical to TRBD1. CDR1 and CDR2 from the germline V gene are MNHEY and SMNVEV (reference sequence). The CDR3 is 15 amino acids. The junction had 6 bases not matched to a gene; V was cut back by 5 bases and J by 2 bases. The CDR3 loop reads CASSVTGARNQPQHF. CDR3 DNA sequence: TGTGCCAGCAGTGTCACAGGGGCTCGCAATCAGCCCCAGCATTTT.

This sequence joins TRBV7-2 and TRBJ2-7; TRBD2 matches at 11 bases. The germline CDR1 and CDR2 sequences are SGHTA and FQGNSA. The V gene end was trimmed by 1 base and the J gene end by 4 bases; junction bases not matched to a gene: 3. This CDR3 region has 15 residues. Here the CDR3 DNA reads TGTGCCAGCAGCTTAGTAGCGGGGGGGCCTTACGAGCAGTACTTC. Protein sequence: CASSLVAGGPYEQYF.

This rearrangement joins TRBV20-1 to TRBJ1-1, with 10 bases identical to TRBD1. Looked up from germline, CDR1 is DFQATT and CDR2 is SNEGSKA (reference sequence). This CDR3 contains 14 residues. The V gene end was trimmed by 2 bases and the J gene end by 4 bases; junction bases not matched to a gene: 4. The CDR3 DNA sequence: TGCAGTGCTAGACGGGACAGGGGCATCACTGAAGCTTTCTTT. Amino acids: CSARRDRGITEAFF.

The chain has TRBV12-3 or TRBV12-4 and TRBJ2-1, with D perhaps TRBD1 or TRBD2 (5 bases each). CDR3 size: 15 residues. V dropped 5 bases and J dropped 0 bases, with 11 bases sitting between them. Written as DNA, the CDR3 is TGTGCCAGCAGTGAGGGGCGAAGCTCCTACAATGAGCAGTTCTTC. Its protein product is CASSEGRSSYNEQFF.

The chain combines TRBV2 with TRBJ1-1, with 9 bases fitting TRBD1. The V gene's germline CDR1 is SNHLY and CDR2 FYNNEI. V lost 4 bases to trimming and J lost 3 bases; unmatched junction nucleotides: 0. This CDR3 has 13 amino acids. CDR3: CASSGDRDTEAFF. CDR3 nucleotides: TGTGCCAGCAGTGGGGACAGGGACACTGAAGCTTTCTTT.

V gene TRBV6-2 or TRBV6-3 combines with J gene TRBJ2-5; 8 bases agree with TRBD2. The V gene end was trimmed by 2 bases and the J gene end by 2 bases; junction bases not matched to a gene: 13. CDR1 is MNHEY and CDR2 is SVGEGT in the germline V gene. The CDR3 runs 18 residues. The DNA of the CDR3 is TGTGCCAGCAGTTACAGTTATCTAGTTAGCGGGGATCAAGAGACCCAGTACTTC. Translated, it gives CASSYSYLVSGDQETQYF.

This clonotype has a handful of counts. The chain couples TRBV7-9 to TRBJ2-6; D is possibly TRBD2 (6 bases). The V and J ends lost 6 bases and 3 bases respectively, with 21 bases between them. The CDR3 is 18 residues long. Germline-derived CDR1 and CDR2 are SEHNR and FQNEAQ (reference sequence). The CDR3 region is CASSLFVGRQFGANVLTF. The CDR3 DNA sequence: TGTGCCAGCAGTTTGTTCGTAGGGAGGCAATTTGGGGCCAACGTCCTGACTTTC.

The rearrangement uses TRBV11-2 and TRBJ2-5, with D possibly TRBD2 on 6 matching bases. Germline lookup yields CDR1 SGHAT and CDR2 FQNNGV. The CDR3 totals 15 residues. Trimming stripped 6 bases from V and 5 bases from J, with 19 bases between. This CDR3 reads CASSPTLSGRETQYF. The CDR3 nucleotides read TGTGCCAGCAGTCCTACCTTATCGGGGAGGGAGACCCAGTACTTC.

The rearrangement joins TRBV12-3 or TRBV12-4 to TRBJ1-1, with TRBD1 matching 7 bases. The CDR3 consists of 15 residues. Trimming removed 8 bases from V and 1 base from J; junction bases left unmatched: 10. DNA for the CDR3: TGTGCCAGCTATTACCGAGACAGGGCGAACACTGAAGCTTTCTTT. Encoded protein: CASYYRDRANTEAFF.

The CDR3 bases are TGCAGTGCTAGTAAGGCGTCCAATGAGCAGTTCTTC. This gives the protein CSASKASNEQFF. The rearrangement joins TRBV20-1 to TRBJ2-1; D not certain. CDR1 and CDR2 from the germline V gene are DFQATT and SNEGSKA (reference sequence). The V end lost 3 bases, the J end lost 6 bases, and 9 bases lay between the germline ends. This CDR3 has 12 residues.

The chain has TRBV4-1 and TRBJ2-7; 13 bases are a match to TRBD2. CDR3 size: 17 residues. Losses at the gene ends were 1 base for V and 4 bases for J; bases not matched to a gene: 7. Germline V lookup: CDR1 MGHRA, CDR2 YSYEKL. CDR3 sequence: CASSQVAGTSGTYEQYF. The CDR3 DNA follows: TGCGCCAGCAGCCAAGTCGCCGGGACTAGCGGGACGTACGAGCAGTACTTC.

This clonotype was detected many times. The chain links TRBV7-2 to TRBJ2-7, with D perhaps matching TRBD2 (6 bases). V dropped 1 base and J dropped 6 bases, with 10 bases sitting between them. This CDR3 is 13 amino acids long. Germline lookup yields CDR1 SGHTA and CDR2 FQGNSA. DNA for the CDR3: TGTGCCAGCAGCTTAGTGGAGGGTTCCGAGCAGTACTTC. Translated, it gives CASSLVEGSEQYF.

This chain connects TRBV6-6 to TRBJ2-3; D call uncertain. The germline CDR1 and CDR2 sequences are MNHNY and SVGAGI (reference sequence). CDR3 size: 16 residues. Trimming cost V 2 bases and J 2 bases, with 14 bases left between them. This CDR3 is CASSYTWMGSTDTQYF. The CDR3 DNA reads TGTGCCAGCAGTTACACATGGATGGGGTCCACAGATACGCAGTATTTT.

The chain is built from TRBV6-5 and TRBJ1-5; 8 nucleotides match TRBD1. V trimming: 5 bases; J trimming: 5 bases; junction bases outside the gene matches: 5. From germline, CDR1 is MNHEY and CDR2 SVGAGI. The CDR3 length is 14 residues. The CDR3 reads CASSMTGVHQPQHF. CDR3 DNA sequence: TGTGCCAGCAGTATGACAGGGGTTCATCAGCCCCAGCATTTT.

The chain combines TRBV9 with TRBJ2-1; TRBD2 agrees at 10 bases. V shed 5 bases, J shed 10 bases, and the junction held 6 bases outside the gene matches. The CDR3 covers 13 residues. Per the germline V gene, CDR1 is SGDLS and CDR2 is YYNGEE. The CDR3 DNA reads TGTGCCAGCAGTGGACTAGCGGAAAGCGAGCAGTTCTTC. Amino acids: CASSGLAESEQFF.

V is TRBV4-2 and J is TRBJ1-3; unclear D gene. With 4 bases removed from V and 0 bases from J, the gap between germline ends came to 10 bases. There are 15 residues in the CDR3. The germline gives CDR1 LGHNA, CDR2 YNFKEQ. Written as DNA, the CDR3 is TGTGCCAGCAGCCTCCGGGCAATCTCTGGAAACACCATATATTTT. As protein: CASSLRAISGNTIYF.

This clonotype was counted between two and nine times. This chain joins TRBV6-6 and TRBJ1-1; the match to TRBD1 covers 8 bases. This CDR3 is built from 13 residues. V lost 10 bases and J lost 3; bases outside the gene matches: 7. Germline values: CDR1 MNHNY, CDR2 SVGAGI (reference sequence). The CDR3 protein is CATLDREDTEAFF. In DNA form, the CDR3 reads TGTGCCACATTGGACAGGGAGGACACTGAAGCTTTCTTT.

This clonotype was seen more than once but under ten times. The CDR3 sequence: CASSPPTGEGLIPQYF. The CDR3 bases are TGTGCCAGCAGTCCTCCAACAGGGGAGGGATTGATACCCCAGTACTTC. The rearrangement joins TRBV28 to TRBJ2-5, with D perhaps assigned TRBD1 or TRBD2 (7 bases each). The CDR3 covers 16 residues. Germline V gene data show CDR1 as MDHEN and CDR2 as SYDVKM. V lost 5 bases to trimming and J lost 9 bases, with 25 bases between them.

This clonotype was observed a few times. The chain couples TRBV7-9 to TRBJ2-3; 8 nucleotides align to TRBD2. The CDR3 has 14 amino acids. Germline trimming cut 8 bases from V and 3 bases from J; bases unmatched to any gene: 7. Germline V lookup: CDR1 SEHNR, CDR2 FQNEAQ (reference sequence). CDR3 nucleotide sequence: TGTGCCAGCGCTTCCGGGGGGGGAACAGATACGCAGTATTTT. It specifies CASASGGGTDTQYF.

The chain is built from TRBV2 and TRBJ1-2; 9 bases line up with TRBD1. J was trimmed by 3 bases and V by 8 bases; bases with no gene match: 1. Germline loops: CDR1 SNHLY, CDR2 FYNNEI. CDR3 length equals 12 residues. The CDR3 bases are TGTGCCAGCCGGGACAGGGACTATGGCTACACCTTC. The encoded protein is CASRDRDYGYTF.